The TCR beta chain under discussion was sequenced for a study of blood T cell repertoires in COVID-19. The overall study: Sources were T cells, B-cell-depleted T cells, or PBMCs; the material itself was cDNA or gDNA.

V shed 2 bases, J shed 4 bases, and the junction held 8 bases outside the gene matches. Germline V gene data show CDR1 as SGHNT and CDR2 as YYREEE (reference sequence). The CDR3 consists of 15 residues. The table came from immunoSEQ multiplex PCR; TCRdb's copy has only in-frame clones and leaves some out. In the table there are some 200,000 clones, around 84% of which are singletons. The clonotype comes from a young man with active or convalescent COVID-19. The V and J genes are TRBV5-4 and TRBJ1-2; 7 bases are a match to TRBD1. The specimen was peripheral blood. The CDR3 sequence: CASSLEWDSTYGYTF. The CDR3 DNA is TGTGCCAGCAGCTTAGAATGGGACAGTACCTATGGCTACACCTTC.